This T cell receptor beta chain is from a study of T cell repertoires in ileal Crohn's disease. Profiled with immunoSEQ multiplex PCR; TCRdb holds only in-frame clones, not every one. The data contain 6,000 to 8,500 clones, under 80% of them singletons. Trimming stripped 2 bases from V and 1 base from J, with 11 bases between. The CDR3 is made up of 15 amino acids. Germline CDR1 SGHDT, CDR2 YYEEEE. A few counts support this clone. The material sequenced was ileal tissue. This sequence was found in an adult with Crohn's disease. V and J are TRBV5-6 and TRBJ2-3; possibly TRBD2 for D (6 bases). The CDR3 DNA follows: TGTGCCAGCAGCTTAGTCCAGCGGGGCACAGATACGCAGTATTTT. It codes for CASSLVQRGTDTQYF.